This T cell receptor beta chain stems from a study of Graves' ophthalmopathy and Graves' hyperthyroidism. To note about this clonotype: At one end, the junction sequence differs from germline, possibly due to a read error.

Donors with ophthalmopathy: moderate-to-severe activity, CAS ≥3, NOSPECS ≥4, duration under 3 months. The authors isolated PBMCs from over 7.5 ml of fresh peripheral blood. Amplified material comprised TCR beta CDR3 regions derived from RNA transcripts. Second-round multiplex PCR came after a first-round RT-PCR that employed HTBI primers. TCRdb passed the multiplex PCR reads through MiXCR, listing each CDR3 protein once. The data show approximately 700,000 distinct CDR3 sequences, around 40% seen once. From germline, CDR1 is MNHEY and CDR2 SVGAGI. This CDR3 is built from 14 residues. The chain couples TRBV6-5 to TRBJ1-2; no firm D call. The sequence derives from an adult man with Graves' ophthalmopathy. Sequenced sample: peripheral blood. The CDR3 region is CASSYSTQAIALAF. For the CDR3, the DNA is TGTGCCAGCAGTTACTCGACCCAGGCTATTGCGCTAGCCTTC.